These T cell receptor beta chains were read from a single sample in a study of blood T cell repertoires in COVID-19. The method was immunoSEQ multiplex PCR; TCRdb's version includes in-frame clones alone and lacks a portion of them. Of tens of thousands of clones listed, about four fifths are singletons. The specimen sequenced was peripheral blood. The receptors derive from a human donor in a cohort sampled during active COVID-19. Both conserved end residues are part of each CDR3. The D gene is left open where the match is weak. Size is omitted from some rows. Given values are once, few, many or a class for expanded clones.

v_gene	abundance	len	d_gene	j_gene	CDR3nt	CDR3aa
TRBV18	-	13	TRBD2	TRBJ2-7	TGTGCCAGCTCACAATCGAGGGAGGGCGAGCAGTACTTC	CASSQSREGEQYF
TRBV28	-	12	-	TRBJ2-7	TGTGCCAGCAGTTTGTATGAGGAGGATCGGTACTTC	CASSLYEEDRYF
TRBV3-1/TRBV3-2	few	13	-	TRBJ2-1	TGTGCCAGCAGCCGCCGCGTCGAGGGTGAGCAGTTCTTC	CASSRRVEGEQFF
TRBV5-1	-	16	-	TRBJ2-1	TGCGCCAGCAGCTTGGGGAATGGGAGCCCCGGAGATGAGCAGTTCTTC	CASSLGNGSPGDEQFF
TRBV7-9	-	12	TRBD2	TRBJ2-5	TGTGCCAGCAGCTCGGGGGGAGAGACCCAGTACTTC	CASSSGGETQYF
TRBV19	-	14	-	TRBJ2-4	TGTGCCAGCAAACAGGATTCGGCCAAAAACATTCAGTACTTC	CASKQDSAKNIQYF
TRBV5-1	-	14	TRBD1	TRBJ2-7	TGCGCCAGCAGCCGTAGACAGGGGGCGTGGGAGCAGTACTTC	CASSRRQGAWEQYF
TRBV5-6	-	14	-	TRBJ1-5	TGTGCCAGCAACCCGAAGGGGAACGATCAGCCCCAGCATTTT	CASNPKGNDQPQHF
TRBV2	-	14	TRBD1	TRBJ2-2	TGTGCCAGCAGCTTCGACAGGGGGACCGGGGAGCTGTTTTTT	CASSFDRGTGELFF
TRBV18	-	16	-	TRBJ2-3	TGTGCCAGCTCACCATTGTCCCGGGGAAGCACAGATACGCAGTATTTT	CASSPLSRGSTDTQYF
TRBV10-2	-	16	-	TRBJ2-7	TGCGCCAGCAGTGAGACTACAGGGTTGCTGGGGGGGGAGCAGTACTTC	CASSETTGLLGGEQYF
TRBV6-5	-	16	-	TRBJ1-2	TGTGCCAGCAGTTACTTCCCCCCCGACGTCGGAGGAGGCTACACCTTC	CASSYFPPDVGGGYTF
TRBV3-1/TRBV3-2	-	15	-	TRBJ2-7	TGTGCCAGCAGCCTCCAGAGTACAGGGCGCTACGAGCAGTACTTC	CASSLQSTGRYEQYF
TRBV25-1	-	13	-	TRBJ2-5	TGTGCCAGCAGTGGAGTAAAGCAAGAGACCCAGTACTTC	CASSGVKQETQYF
TRBV14	once	13	TRBD2	TRBJ2-1	TGTGCCAGCAGCCAAGACGGGGGGATTGAGCAGTTCTTC	CASSQDGGIEQFF
TRBV7-2	few	16	-	TRBJ2-3	TGTGCCAGCAGCTTAGCGATTAGCGAGGACACAGATACGCAGTATTTT	CASSLAISEDTDTQYF
TRBV28	-	15	TRBD1	TRBJ2-7	TGTGCCAGCAGTTCGGGACAGGGGGCCCCCTACGAGCAGTACTTC	CASSSGQGAPYEQYF
TRBV6-1	-	13	-	TRBJ1-2	TGTGCCAGCAGTGAATCAGGGCCAGGAGGCTACACCTTC	CASSESGPGGYTF
TRBV15	once	18	TRBD2	TRBJ2-3	TGTGCCACCAGCGTAGGACTAGCGGGGGGGCCACTCACAGATACGCAGTATTTT	CATSVGLAGGPLTDTQYF
TRBV5-1	few	14	TRBD1	TRBJ2-5	TGCGCCAGCAGCCGGACAGGGGGACAAGAGACCCAGTACTTC	CASSRTGGQETQYF
TRBV24-1	-	14	TRBD1	TRBJ1-2	TGTGCCACCAGTGAACCCGGACAGGCCTATGGCTACACCTTC	CATSEPGQAYGYTF
TRBV6-5	-	13	TRBD1	TRBJ2-1	TGTGCCAGCAGCGGACAGGTGGACAATGAGCAGTTCTTC	CASSGQVDNEQFF
TRBV6-2/TRBV6-3	-	20	TRBD2	TRBJ2-2	TGTGCCAGCAGTTACCCCCGAACACTAGCGGGAGGAGCAGCCTCCGGGGAGCTGTTTTTT	CASSYPRTLAGGAASGELFF
TRBV27	-	14	TRBD2	TRBJ2-5	TGTGCCAGCAGTTTATGGGGGGGCCAAGAGACCCAGTACTTC	CASSLWGGQETQYF
TRBV11-2	-	15	-	TRBJ2-7	TGTGCCAGCAGCCAAACAGCCACACACACCTACGAGCAGTACTTC	CASSQTATHTYEQYF
TRBV2	-	14	TRBD1	TRBJ1-2	TGTGCCAGCGGAAGAGAACAGGGGGCCTATGGCTACACCTTC	CASGREQGAYGYTF
TRBV9	-	13	TRBD1	TRBJ2-7	TGTGCCAGCAGCCTCGGACAGGGGTACGAGCAGTACTTC	CASSLGQGYEQYF
TRBV12-3/TRBV12-4	-	13	-	TRBJ2-7	TGTGCCAGCAGTTTGTATTCCTCCTACGAGCAGTACTTC	CASSLYSSYEQYF
TRBV28	-	15	TRBD2	TRBJ2-3	TGTGCCAGCACGTATACTAGCGCTAGCACAGATACGCAGTATTTT	CASTYTSASTDTQYF
TRBV28	-	13	-	TRBJ2-7	TGTGCCAGCCAGGGTCCACCATCCTACGAGCAGTACTTC	CASQGPPSYEQYF
TRBV10-3	-	13	TRBD1	TRBJ2-7	TGTGCCATCATGGGGACAGGGGGGAACGAGCAGTACTTC	CAIMGTGGNEQYF
TRBV25-1	once	16	-	TRBJ1-5	TGTGCCAGCAGTGAATACGGGGGTACCGGCAATCAGCCCCAGCATTTT	CASSEYGGTGNQPQHF
TRBV13	-	15	TRBD2	TRBJ2-3	TGTGCCAGCAGCTTACCTAGCGGGACCACAGATACGCAGTATTTT	CASSLPSGTTDTQYF
TRBV6-5	-	13	-	TRBJ2-5	TGTGCCAGCAGTCTCCGGCAGGAAGAGACCCAGTACTTC	CASSLRQEETQYF